Described below is a single T cell receptor (beta chain) sequence and its context. In the study's own analysis: Amplification with reference gene primers provided the estimates of nucleated cell counts. This table comes from immunoSEQ multiplex PCR, and its TCRdb copy is limited to in-frame clones, with some not included. The V and J calls and clone size come from that table; D and trimming were worked out from the DNA. The sample has around 68,000 clones, around 89% seen once; the top ten hold more than 2.5%. The sample comes from a study of blood T cell repertoires in COVID-19. Across the study: Some COVID-19 samples were acute and others convalescent; all came from the United States, Italy and Spain. PBMCs, B-cell-depleted T cells, or T cells provided the cDNA or gDNA that made up the material.

Trimming took 4 bases from V and 1 from J; bases not matched to a gene: 3. Germline CDR1 reads MNHEY; CDR2 reads SVGAGI. CDR3 length equals 14 residues. This chain joins TRBV6-5 and TRBJ1-1; 7 bases align to TRBD1. Sequencing was carried out using peripheral blood. This sequence was found in a man aged 45 to 65 with acute or convalescent COVID-19. The CDR3 sequence: CASSSRTGNTEAFF. In DNA, the CDR3 is TGTGCCAGCAGTTCGAGGACAGGGAACACTGAAGCTTTCTTT.